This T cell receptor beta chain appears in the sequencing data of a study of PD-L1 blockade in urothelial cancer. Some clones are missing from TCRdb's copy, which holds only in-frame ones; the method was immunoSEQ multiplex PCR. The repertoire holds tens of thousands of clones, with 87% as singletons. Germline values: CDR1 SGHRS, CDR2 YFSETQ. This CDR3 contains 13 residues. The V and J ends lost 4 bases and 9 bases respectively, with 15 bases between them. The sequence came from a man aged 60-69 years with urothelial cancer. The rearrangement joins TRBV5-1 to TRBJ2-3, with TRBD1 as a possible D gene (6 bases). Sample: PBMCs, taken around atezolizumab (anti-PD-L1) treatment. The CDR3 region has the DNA TGCGCCAGCAGCGCCGGGACACAGTACACGCAGTATTTT. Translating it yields CASSAGTQYTQYF. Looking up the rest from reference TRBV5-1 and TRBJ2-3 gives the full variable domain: KAGVTQTPRYLIKTRGQQVTLSCSPISGHRSVSWYQQTPGQGLQFLFEYFSETQRNKGNFPGRFSGRQFSNSRSEMNVSTLELGDSALYLCASSAGTQYTQYFGPGTRLTVL.